This T cell receptor (beta chain) derives from a study of T-cell memory formation after mild COVID-19. General study results and limits: For contracting clones, CD4+ ones sat mainly in CM and EM, CD8+ in EMRA.

Each CDR3 protein gets one entry after TCRdb re-called the 5' RACE reads with MiXCR. The sample lists roughly 180,000 distinct CDR3 sequences; less than 20% were seen once. This clonotype was recorded a few times. No antigen is known for it. Germline V gene lookup returns CDR1 LGHNA and CDR2 YNFKEQ. This CDR3 region has 15 residues. V shed 0 bases and J shed 3 bases, with 11 bases lying between them. The chain recombines TRBV4-2 with TRBJ1-2; D remains ambiguous. The sequencing input was PBMCs or a T cell subset sorted from them (not recorded which). This TCR came from a man aged 18 to 30 who had mild COVID-19 (a few samples of this study predate the infection). Cell type and time point are not known. The chain's CDR3 is CASSQEGSYHYGYTF. In nucleotides, the CDR3 is TGTGCCAGCAGCCAAGAAGGGAGCTATCACTATGGCTACACCTTC.